The 6 T cell receptor beta chains below all came from one sample that was sequenced in a study of control samples from healthy donors and cancer patients. Measured with immunoSEQ multiplex PCR; TCRdb has only the in-frame clones, and not every one. The sample contains tens of thousands of clones, around nine tenths of which appear only once. Sequencing was carried out using blood. Receptor source: a woman aged 18 to 35 in good health.

The chain joins TRBV5-1 to TRBJ2-1; a possible D gene is TRBD2 (5 bases). This CDR3 comprises 14 residues. V was cut by 1 base and J by 5 bases, with 10 bases left in between. Germline V gene sequence: CDR1 SGHRS, CDR2 YFSETQ. The CDR3 is CASSLLTEDNEQFF. The CDR3 DNA reads TGCGCCAGCAGCTTGCTTACGGAGGACAATGAGCAGTTCTTC.

This chain connects TRBV5-1 to TRBJ2-7, with unresolved D. The CDR3 covers 12 residues. Germline CDR1 SGHRS, CDR2 YFSETQ. V was trimmed by 1 base and J by 7 bases, leaving 9 bases between them. CDR3 amino acids: CASSLTLKEQYF. The CDR3 DNA sequence: TGCGCCAGCAGCTTGACGTTAAAAGAGCAGTACTTC.

The chain carries TRBV3-1 (or the pseudogene TRBV3-2) and TRBJ1-3, with a weak D call TRBD1 (5 bases). The germline V and J ends were trimmed by 6 bases and 0 bases, with 12 bases remaining between them. Germline V gene data show CDR1 as LGHDT and CDR2 as YNNKEL (reference sequence). The CDR3 is made up of 15 amino acids. CDR3 loop: CASSRSRVSGNTIYF. CDR3 DNA sequence: TGTGCCAGCAGTCGGAGCAGGGTCTCTGGAAACACCATATATTTT.

The gene calls are TRBV12-5 and TRBJ1-2; TRBD1 might be the D (5 bases). Trimming took 6 bases from V and 3 from J, leaving 8 bases between them. This CDR3 is built from 12 residues. Germline loops: CDR1 LGHNT, CDR2 FRNRAP. The CDR3 bases are TGTGCTAGTGGGGGGGACTACTATGGCTACACCTTC. Protein product: CASGGDYYGYTF. The full variable domain, completed using reference TRBV12-5 and TRBJ1-2, is DARVTQTPRHKVTEMGQEVTMRCQPILGHNTVFWYRQTMMQGLELLAYFRNRAPLDDSGMPKDRFSAEMPDATLATLKIQPSEPRDSAVYFCASGGDYYGYTFGSGTRLTVV.

The sample holds a few counts of this clone. The rearrangement links TRBV9 to TRBJ2-7; 7 bases line up with TRBD2. From germline, CDR1 is SGDLS and CDR2 YYNGEE. The ends lost 3 bases at V and 1 base at J; junction bases unmatched: 4. The CDR3 sequence is 14 residues long. CDR3 in amino acids: CASSAGTISYEQYF. As DNA, the CDR3 is TGTGCCAGCAGCGCCGGGACTATTTCCTACGAGCAGTACTTC.

The chain joins TRBV4-2 to TRBJ2-5; TRBD2 matches at 14 bases. Unmatched junction bases numbered 5, after V lost 0 bases and J lost 5 bases. The CDR3 has 17 residues. Germline V gene sequence: CDR1 LGHNA, CDR2 YNFKEQ. The chain's CDR3 is CASSQEPGTSGGETQYF. In DNA, the CDR3 is TGTGCCAGCAGCCAAGAACCTGGGACTAGCGGGGGTGAGACCCAGTACTTC.